The source of this T cell receptor beta chain is a study of CD8 T cells in ankylosing spondylitis. Whole-study findings and limits: Earlier studies detected some motif variants in reactive arthritis synovial fluid and blood. Disease-linked clones had a CD8+ phenotype and relatively low frequency in peripheral blood. In ankylosing spondylitis patients, matched synovial fluid reportedly showed significant enrichment of disease-linked clones. One TCR beta motif, made up of roughly 8 highly homologous variants, appeared characteristic of ankylosing spondylitis blood.

This clonotype was observed many times. Its specificity is not known. One entry per CDR3 protein results from TCRdb running MiXCR on the 5' RACE reads. Of approximately 210,000 distinct CDR3 sequences listed, roughly 13% are singletons. This clonotype was obtained from a male donor with ankylosing spondylitis or in good health (not recorded which). The sample consisted of blood, either unsorted or a sorted T cell fraction (not recorded which).

CDR3 sequence reads: CASSLGSLYEQYF. In DNA, the CDR3 is TGTGCCAGCAGTTTAGGTAGCCTCTACGAGCAGTACTTC. The rearrangement joins TRBV27 to TRBJ2-7, with D unclear. From germline, CDR1 is MNHEY and CDR2 SMNVEV (reference sequence). The germline V and J ends were trimmed by 2 bases and 3 bases, with 8 bases remaining between them. The CDR3 has 13 residues.